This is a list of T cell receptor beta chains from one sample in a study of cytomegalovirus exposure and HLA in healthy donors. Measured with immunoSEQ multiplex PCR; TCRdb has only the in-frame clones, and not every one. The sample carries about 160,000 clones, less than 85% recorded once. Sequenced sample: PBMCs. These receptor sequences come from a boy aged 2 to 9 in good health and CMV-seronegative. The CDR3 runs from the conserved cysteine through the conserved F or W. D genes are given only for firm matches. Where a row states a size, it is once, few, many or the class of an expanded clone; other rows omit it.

CDR3 protein: CASSLSWGQGTGNTEAFF
CDR3 DNA: TGTGCCAGCAGCTTAAGCTGGGGACAGGGGACCGGGAACACTGAAGCTTTCTTT
clone size: -
V gene: TRBV28
D gene: TRBD1
J gene: TRBJ1-1

CDR3 protein: CASSFRGMNTEAFF
CDR3 DNA: TGTGCCAGCAGCTTTCGGGGGATGAACACTGAAGCTTTCTTT
clone size: -
V gene: TRBV5-6
D gene: -
J gene: TRBJ1-1

CDR3 protein: CASSTSDPYTDTQYF
CDR3 DNA: TGTGCCAGCAGCACAAGCGACCCATACACAGATACGCAGTATTTT
clone size: -
V gene: TRBV9
D gene: -
J gene: TRBJ2-3

CDR3 protein: CASSSQQGSSGNTIYF
CDR3 DNA: TGTGCCAGCTCATCACAACAGGGGAGCTCTGGAAACACCATATATTTT
clone size: -
V gene: TRBV18
D gene: TRBD1
J gene: TRBJ1-3

CDR3 protein: CASSGQGTGELFF
CDR3 DNA: TGCGCCAGCAGTGGACAGGGCACCGGGGAGCTGTTTTTT
clone size: -
V gene: TRBV10-1
D gene: TRBD1
J gene: TRBJ2-2

CDR3 protein: CASSGAGGATYNEQFF
CDR3 DNA: TGCGCCAGCAGCGGAGCGGGGGGGGCTACCTACAATGAGCAGTTCTTC
clone size: -
V gene: TRBV4-1
D gene: TRBD2
J gene: TRBJ2-1

CDR3 protein: CASSLSRSSGSSYNEQFF
CDR3 DNA: TGTGCCAGCAGTTTATCAAGGTCTAGCGGTAGCTCCTACAATGAGCAGTTCTTC
clone size: -
V gene: TRBV27
D gene: TRBD2
J gene: TRBJ2-1

CDR3 protein: CAVGEGISGNTIYF
CDR3 DNA: TGTGCCGTGGGGGAGGGGATCTCTGGAAACACCATATATTTT
clone size: -
V gene: TRBV6-5
D gene: -
J gene: TRBJ1-3

CDR3 protein: CAWNQGATGELFF
CDR3 DNA: TGTGCCTGGAACCAGGGGGCAACCGGGGAGCTGTTTTTT
clone size: few
V gene: TRBV30
D gene: TRBD1
J gene: TRBJ2-2

CDR3 protein: CASSPTDRKNTEAFF
CDR3 DNA: TGTGCCAGCAGTCCCACGGACAGAAAGAACACTGAAGCTTTCTTT
clone size: -
V gene: TRBV28
D gene: -
J gene: TRBJ1-1

CDR3 protein: CASSWKQGWGTEAFF
CDR3 DNA: TGTGCCAGCAGTTGGAAACAGGGTTGGGGCACTGAAGCTTTCTTT
clone size: -
V gene: TRBV28
D gene: -
J gene: TRBJ1-1

CDR3 protein: CATGSSGLEQYF
CDR3 DNA: TGTGCCACCGGGTCTAGCGGGCTCGAGCAGTACTTC
clone size: -
V gene: TRBV15
D gene: TRBD2
J gene: TRBJ2-7

CDR3 protein: CASRGLGTYEQYF
CDR3 DNA: TGCGCCAGCAGAGGACTAGGGACCTACGAGCAGTACTTC
clone size: -
V gene: TRBV10-2
D gene: TRBD2
J gene: TRBJ2-7

CDR3 protein: CASSATGSGANVLTF
CDR3 DNA: TGTGCCAGTAGTGCCACAGGGTCTGGGGCCAACGTCCTGACTTTC
clone size: -
V gene: TRBV19
D gene: -
J gene: TRBJ2-6

CDR3 protein: CASSGTGSHNEQFF
CDR3 DNA: TGTGCCAGCTCCGGGACAGGGTCACACAATGAGCAGTTCTTC
clone size: -
V gene: TRBV19
D gene: TRBD1
J gene: TRBJ2-1

CDR3 protein: CASSLGPGGNGYTF
CDR3 DNA: TGCGCCAGCAGCTTGGGTCCGGGGGGGAATGGCTACACCTTC
clone size: few
V gene: TRBV5-1
D gene: -
J gene: TRBJ1-2

CDR3 protein: CASSYGASGANVLTF
CDR3 DNA: TGTGCCAGCAGTTATGGGGCATCTGGGGCCAACGTCCTGACTTTC
clone size: -
V gene: TRBV6-5
D gene: -
J gene: TRBJ2-6

CDR3 protein: CASSGGLLGGYGYTF
CDR3 DNA: TGTGCCAGCAGTGGGGGACTGTTAGGTGGCTATGGCTACACCTTC
clone size: few
V gene: TRBV6-1
D gene: -
J gene: TRBJ1-2

CDR3 protein: CASSLREGDTQYF
CDR3 DNA: TGCGCCAGCAGCTTACGAGAGGGAGATACGCAGTATTTT
clone size: -
V gene: TRBV5-1
D gene: -
J gene: TRBJ2-3

CDR3 protein: CASSPSPGQGNTEAFF
CDR3 DNA: TGTGCCAGCTCACCGTCCCCGGGACAGGGGAACACTGAAGCTTTCTTT
clone size: -
V gene: TRBV18
D gene: TRBD1
J gene: TRBJ1-1

CDR3 protein: CASSFKGGAHGYTF
CDR3 DNA: TGTGCCAGCAGTTTCAAGGGTGGGGCGCATGGCTACACCTTC
clone size: -
V gene: TRBV27
D gene: -
J gene: TRBJ1-2

CDR3 protein: CASSITSGAYEQYF
CDR3 DNA: TGTGCCAGTAGTATCACTAGCGGGGCCTACGAGCAGTACTTC
clone size: -
V gene: TRBV19
D gene: TRBD2
J gene: TRBJ2-7

CDR3 protein: CASSLGVLATNEKLFF
CDR3 DNA: TGTGCCAGCAGCTTGGGGGTGTTAGCGACTAATGAAAAACTGTTTTTT
clone size: -
V gene: TRBV5-5
D gene: -
J gene: TRBJ1-4

CDR3 protein: CASSLAGDRANEQFF
CDR3 DNA: TGTGCCAGCAGCTTGGCCGGGGATCGAGCGAATGAGCAGTTCTTC
clone size: -
V gene: TRBV5-6
D gene: -
J gene: TRBJ2-1

CDR3 protein: CASGGLNEKLFF
CDR3 DNA: TGTGCCAGCGGAGGGCTTAATGAAAAACTGTTTTTT
clone size: -
V gene: TRBV28
D gene: -
J gene: TRBJ1-4

CDR3 protein: CASSPDRGGSNYGYTF
CDR3 DNA: TGTGCCAGCTCACCGGACAGGGGAGGATCTAACTATGGCTACACCTTC
clone size: -
V gene: TRBV18
D gene: TRBD1
J gene: TRBJ1-2

CDR3 protein: CASSPRAQAAETQYF
CDR3 DNA: TGTGCCAGCAGTCCTCGGGCCCAAGCGGCAGAGACCCAGTACTTC
clone size: -
V gene: TRBV28
D gene: -
J gene: TRBJ2-5

CDR3 protein: CASRAGTSGYEQYF
CDR3 DNA: TGTGCCAGCAGGGCCGGGACTAGCGGGTACGAGCAGTACTTC
clone size: -
V gene: TRBV2
D gene: TRBD2
J gene: TRBJ2-7

CDR3 protein: CATSLRSNQPQHF
CDR3 DNA: TGTGCCACCAGCTTGCGTAGCAATCAGCCCCAGCATTTT
clone size: -
V gene: TRBV15
D gene: -
J gene: TRBJ1-5

CDR3 protein: CASSPIPGQGGIYEQYF
CDR3 DNA: TGTGCCAGCAGTCCTATCCCGGGACAGGGTGGGATCTACGAGCAGTACTTC
clone size: -
V gene: TRBV2
D gene: TRBD1
J gene: TRBJ2-7

CDR3 protein: CASSIADGYTF
CDR3 DNA: TGTGCCAGTAGTATAGCAGATGGCTACACCTTC
clone size: -
V gene: TRBV19
D gene: -
J gene: TRBJ1-2

CDR3 protein: CATSADRGAGQPQHF
CDR3 DNA: TGTGCCACCAGCGCGGATCGGGGGGCAGGGCAGCCCCAGCATTTT
clone size: -
V gene: TRBV15
D gene: -
J gene: TRBJ1-5

CDR3 protein: CATSRQDYSEQFF
CDR3 DNA: TGTGCCACCAGCAGACAGGACTACTCAGAGCAGTTCTTC
clone size: -
V gene: TRBV15
D gene: -
J gene: TRBJ2-1

CDR3 protein: CASRGTTEQFF
CDR3 DNA: TGTGCCAGTAGAGGGACAACTGAGCAGTTCTTC
clone size: -
V gene: TRBV19
D gene: -
J gene: TRBJ2-1